This T cell receptor (beta chain) is drawn from a study of spatial heterogeneity in lung cancer. Whole-study results and caveats: Coverage was estimated at roughly 7.2% of tumor T cells for alpha chains and more than 11% for beta chains. Mutation counts in tumors were tracked by counts of expanded intratumoral alpha and beta TCRs.

Time point here: sample taken at primary tumor resection. TCR cDNA molecules each carried a unique molecular identifier. TCRdb re-called the 5' RACE reads with MiXCR, one entry per CDR3 protein. The table lists about 7,800 distinct CDR3 sequences, more than 7% of them singletons. This clonotype showed up many times. Its antigen remains unidentified. This beta chain lies outside the target of a library built for alpha chains; its clone size means little. CDR1 and CDR2 (germline): SQVTM, ANQGSEA. V lost 3 bases and J lost 3, with 6 bases in between. This CDR3 has 11 residues. The clonotype comes from a male donor with early-stage non-small cell lung cancer. The genes are TRBV29-1 and TRBJ2-7, with D tentatively TRBD2 (5 bases). Here the sequenced sample was lung tumor tissue, taken at surgery. CDR3 sequence (DNA): TGCAGCGTTGAGACTAACTACGAGCAGTACTTC. This translates into CSVETNYEQYF.